Each of the 9 T cell receptor beta chains below was sequenced from the same sample in a study of cytomegalovirus exposure and HLA in healthy donors. The repertoire was sequenced with immunoSEQ multiplex PCR; TCRdb's copy has only in-frame clones and lacks some. The sample includes 150,000 or so clones, around 83% of them seen just once. Source material: PBMCs. These receptors were taken from a human donor in good health.

This rearrangement joins TRBV10-3 to TRBJ1-1; perhaps TRBD1 as D (6 bases). Trimming removed 5 bases at V and 1 base at J, with 11 bases between. CDR3 length equals 14 residues. The germline V gene encodes CDR1 ENHRY and CDR2 SYGVKD. This chain's CDR3 is CAISSGTWNTEAFF. CDR3 nucleotide sequence: TGTGCCATCAGTTCCGGGACATGGAACACTGAAGCTTTCTTT.

This chain connects TRBV5-1 to TRBJ2-1, with TRBD2 matching 13 bases. CDR1 SGHRS and CDR2 YFSETQ come from the germline V gene. V shed 0 bases and J 9 bases; nucleotides not matched to a gene: 9. The CDR3 contains 17 residues. The CDR3 bases are TGCGCCAGCAGCTTGGCCAAGACTAGCGGGGGGACCGCTGAGCAGTTCTTC. Translation gives CASSLAKTSGGTAEQFF.

V usage is TRBV4-1 and J usage is TRBJ2-7; 11 bases align to TRBD2. The CDR3 is 15 residues long. Per germline, CDR1 MGHRA and CDR2 YSYEKL. J was trimmed by 4 bases and V by 1 base; bases with no gene match: 3. The CDR3 DNA reads TGCGCCAGCAGCCAAGGGGTAGCGGGAGGGTACGAGCAGTACTTC. Translated: CASSQGVAGGYEQYF.

V usage is TRBV19 and J usage is TRBJ2-5; 9 nucleotides align to TRBD1. Trimming took 4 bases from V and 2 from J; bases not matched to a gene: 2. The CDR3 has 14 amino acids. Per the germline V gene, CDR1 is LNHDA and CDR2 is SQIVND (reference sequence). The CDR3 sequence is CASSTTGGQETQYF. CDR3 sequence (DNA): TGTGCCAGTAGTACGACAGGGGGACAAGAGACCCAGTACTTC.

This chain links TRBV7-8 with TRBJ2-7; tentative D call: TRBD2 (6 bases). Trimming took off 1 base at V and 3 bases at J, with 19 bases between the two ends. Germline lookup yields CDR1 SGHVS and CDR2 FQNEAQ. The CDR3 covers 17 residues. This CDR3 reads CASSLVSPGVNVYEQYF. CDR3 DNA: TGTGCCAGCAGCTTAGTGAGCCCGGGGGTTAACGTCTACGAGCAGTACTTC.

The chain links TRBV13 to TRBJ2-1; TRBD1 aligns across 7 bases. The germline gives CDR1 PRHDT, CDR2 FYEKMQ (reference sequence). The J segment lost 5 bases and the V segment lost 4 bases, leaving 14 bases of the junction unmatched. CDR3 length equals 17 residues. CDR3 bases: TGTGCCAGCAGCTCCAGCCTAGGGGGCCTTTGGGACAATGAGCAGTTCTTC. Its translation: CASSSSLGGLWDNEQFF.

V gene TRBV25-1 combines with J gene TRBJ2-7, with 7 positions matching TRBD1. J lost 5 bases, V lost 4 bases, and 5 bases had no gene match. Germline V gene lookup returns CDR1 MGHDK and CDR2 SYGVNS. The CDR3 totals 13 residues. CDR3 sequence: CASSGDRVHEQYF. The CDR3 nucleotides are TGTGCCAGCAGTGGCGACAGGGTCCACGAGCAGTACTTC.

J is TRBJ2-1 and V is TRBV11-2, with 10 bases matching TRBD1. This CDR3 has 14 residues. V dropped 6 bases and J dropped 8; count of bases not matched to a gene: 7. CDR1 is SGHAT, CDR2 FQNNGV, per germline. The CDR3, as DNA: TGTGCCAGCAGGAAGACAGGGGGCTGGTATGAGCAGTTCTTC. It is translated as CASRKTGGWYEQFF.

This chain uses TRBV7-3 with TRBJ1-2; possibly TRBD1 for D (5 bases). Germline V lookup: CDR1 SGHTA, CDR2 FQGTGA. V was clipped by 2 bases and J by 3 bases, with 16 bases between them. The CDR3 runs 16 residues. The CDR3 here is CASSLLAGGIDYGYTF. In DNA, the CDR3 is TGTGCCAGCAGCTTACTAGCCGGGGGTATTGACTATGGCTACACCTTC.